Each of the 30 T cell receptor beta chains below was sequenced from the same sample in a study of blood T cell repertoires in COVID-19. TCRdb's table, derived via immunoSEQ multiplex PCR, lists solely in-frame clones and lacks some. The sample shows 350,000 to 450,000 clones, roughly nine tenths of them seen only once. The sequencing input was PBMCs or T cells enriched from blood (not recorded which). These receptors all stem from a middle-aged woman who had been exposed to COVID-19.

The chain couples TRBV21-1 to TRBJ1-1; the table gives TRBD1 as D, unverified against the DNA. TRBV21-1 is a recognized pseudogene. The CDR3 is 18 residues long. The CDR3 bases are TGTGCCAGCAGCACCCGAAGACAGGGTAGAAGGGCGAACACTGAAGCTTTCTTT. Its translation: CASSTRRQGRRANTEAFF.

The chain couples TRBV7-3 to TRBJ2-3; 11 bases fit TRBD1. V lost 5 bases, J lost 3 bases, and 4 bases stayed unmatched. Germline loops: CDR1 SGHTA, CDR2 FQGTGA. The CDR3 consists of 15 residues. CDR3 in DNA: TGTGCCAGCAGCCCGGACAGGGGGCCAACAGATACGCAGTATTTT. This translates into CASSPDRGPTDTQYF.

The CDR3 here is CASSGTGLSQPQHF. CDR3 nucleotides: TGTGCCAGCAGCGGCACAGGGTTAAGTCAGCCCCAGCATTTT. The chain employs TRBV9 and TRBJ1-5, with D possibly matching TRBD1 (6 bases). Per germline, CDR1 SGDLS and CDR2 YYNGEE. V was pared by 3 bases and J by 6 bases, with 13 bases between. The CDR3 is made up of 14 amino acids.

This clone was observed a single time. This sequence joins TRBV19 and TRBJ1-4; TRBD1 is a possible D gene (5 bases). There are 12 residues in the CDR3. Germline V lookup: CDR1 LNHDA, CDR2 SQIVND (reference sequence). The CDR3 region has the DNA TGTGCGTCAGGAGGGGAGGGGGAAAAACTGTTTTTT. Translated: CASGGEGEKLFF.

The chain has TRBV7-3 and TRBJ1-2, with D hard to call. This CDR3 has 18 residues. Trimming took off 2 bases at V and 8 bases at J, with 27 bases between the two ends. Germline-derived CDR1 and CDR2 are SGHTA and FQGTGA. The CDR3 reads CASSLLVSVTKASSGYTF. The CDR3, as DNA: TGTGCCAGCAGCTTATTGGTAAGCGTCACCAAAGCCTCCTCCGGCTACACCTTC. The complete variable domain, with remaining parts taken from reference TRBV7-3 and TRBJ1-2, reads GAGVSQTPSNKVTEKGKYVELRCDPISGHTALYWYRQSLGQGPEFLIYFQGTGAADDSGLPNDRFFAVRPEGSVSTLKIQRTERGDSAVYLCASSLLVSVTKASSGYTFGSGTRLTVV.

The V call is TRBV2, the J call TRBJ1-1, with D unclear. Between the trimmed V and J ends, which lost 3 bases and 0 bases, there was a span of 8 bases. The germline V gene has CDR1 SNHLY and CDR2 FYNNEI. The CDR3 contains 14 residues. The DNA for the CDR3 is TGTGCCAGCAGTGATCCCCACATGAACACTGAAGCTTTCTTT. Translating it yields CASSDPHMNTEAFF.

This clone was counted once. The rearrangement links TRBV7-3 to TRBJ2-5; tentatively, D is TRBD2 (5 bases). V lost 0 bases, J lost 5 bases, and 13 bases lay in between. Germline V gene data show CDR1 as SGHTA and CDR2 as FQGTGA. The length of the CDR3 is 15 residues. CDR3 nucleotide sequence: TGTGCCAGCAGCTTAACTAGCGTGGGCGGGGAGACCCAGTACTTC. It is translated as CASSLTSVGGETQYF.

The chain uses TRBV14 and TRBJ1-1; a weak D match, TRBD1 (5 bases). The CDR3 covers 17 residues. Trimming pared 0 bases from V and 1 base from J, leaving 15 bases between. The germline gives CDR1 SGHDN, CDR2 FVKESK. The CDR3 DNA sequence: TGTGCCAGCAGCCAAGAGGGTTCTCGGGGGTCGAACACTGAAGCTTTCTTT. This sequence encodes CASSQEGSRGSNTEAFF.

The rearrangement uses TRBV12-2 and TRBJ1-4; the table assigns TRBD1, which was not confirmed against the DNA. TRBV12-2 is marked as a pseudogene. The CDR3 is 19 amino acids. As DNA, the CDR3 is TGTGCAAGTCGCTTAGCGTGGCCGGGACAGGGTTGTGGTAATGAAAAACTGTTTTTT. Encoded protein: CASRLAWPGQGCGNEKLFF.

This clone was seen once. V usage is TRBV27 and J usage is TRBJ1-2; D ambiguous. Trimming took off 3 bases at V and 1 base at J, with 18 bases between the two ends. This CDR3 has 17 amino acids. Germline CDR1 MNHEY, CDR2 SMNVEV (reference sequence). CDR3 coding DNA: TGTGCCAGCAGTTTTCAAGAATGGGCTGGCAATAACTATGGCTACACCTTC. Amino acid sequence: CASSFQEWAGNNYGYTF.

This clone appeared once. This chain uses TRBV5-6 with TRBJ1-2; 8 nucleotides align to TRBD1. Per the germline V gene, CDR1 is SGHDT and CDR2 is YYEEEE. Trimming cost V 4 bases and J 7 bases; bases outside gene matches: 12. The CDR3 loop spans 15 amino acids. CDR3 bases: TGTGCCAGCAGCGGGGGATCACAGGGGGAGCTTGGCTACACCTTC. Translating it yields CASSGGSQGELGYTF.

The V and J genes are TRBV7-2 and TRBJ1-2; 9 bases line up with TRBD1. The CDR3 length is 15 residues. Germline lookup yields CDR1 SGHTA and CDR2 FQGNSA. V lost 5 bases, J lost 4 bases, and 8 bases stayed unmatched. CDR3 DNA sequence: TGTGCCAGCAGCAGCTCAACAGGGGGCTTCTATGGCTACACCTTC. Residues: CASSSSTGGFYGYTF.

The J gene is TRBJ1-1, the V gene TRBV7-9; 8 bases are shared with TRBD1. V lost 4 bases, J lost 0 bases, and 4 bases stayed unmatched. The germline CDR1 and CDR2 sequences are SEHNR and FQNEAQ (reference sequence). CDR3 length: 15 amino acids. CDR3 in DNA: TGTGCCAGCAGCTACTCGACAGGGGTGAACACTGAAGCTTTCTTT. Translating gives CASSYSTGVNTEAFF.

This clone was observed once. This chain uses TRBV5-6 with TRBJ1-5; 7 positions match TRBD1. This CDR3 region has 15 residues. CDR1 is SGHDT, CDR2 YYEEEE, per germline. The J segment lost 6 bases and the V segment lost 0 bases, leaving 6 bases of the junction unmatched. CDR3 DNA: TGTGCCAGCAGCTTGGCCGACAGGGCGGGTCAGCCCCAGCATTTT. Amino acid sequence: CASSLADRAGQPQHF.

V gene TRBV6-2 or TRBV6-3 combines with J gene TRBJ2-6; 7 bases map to TRBD1. CDR1 and CDR2 from the germline V gene are MNHEY and SVGEGT. The CDR3 contains 15 residues. The junction had 4 bases not matched to a gene; V was cut back by 6 bases and J by 2 bases. The CDR3 is CASSVTGAGANVLTF. The CDR3 region has the DNA TGTGCCAGCAGCGTCACAGGGGCTGGGGCCAACGTCCTGACTTTC.

This chain joins TRBV30 and TRBJ2-7, with 7 positions matching TRBD1. The germline V gene encodes CDR1 GTSNPN and CDR2 SVGIG (reference sequence). Trimming at V came to 1 base and at J to 5 bases, leaving 11 bases not matched to a gene. This CDR3 has 15 amino acids. The CDR3 region has the DNA TGTGCCTGGAGTGCCGGGACAGTTCAGTACCACGAGCAGTACTTC. Amino acid sequence: CAWSAGTVQYHEQYF.

In the case of this clone: Other DNA sequences in this specimen translate into the identical CDR3. The J gene is TRBJ1-5, the V gene TRBV12-3 or TRBV12-4; D ambiguous. Trimming stripped 2 bases from V and 2 bases from J, with 4 bases between. The CDR3 consists of 13 residues. In nucleotides, the CDR3 is TGTGCCAGCAGTTTAACGGGCAATCAGCCCCAGCATTTT. Amino acids: CASSLTGNQPQHF.

V and J are TRBV6-5 and TRBJ2-2, with 12 bases identical to TRBD2. Germline V gene lookup returns CDR1 MNHEY and CDR2 SVGAGI. The CDR3 loop spans 16 amino acids. The junction had 7 bases not matched to a gene; V was cut back by 2 bases and J by 9 bases. CDR3 in DNA: TGTGCCAGCAGTTACCGAACTAGCGGGGGGACCAGGGAGCTGTTTTTT. This sequence encodes CASSYRTSGGTRELFF.

This chain links TRBV5-5 with TRBJ1-4, with D tentatively TRBD1 (6 bases). V was pared by 3 bases and J by 6 bases, with 18 bases between. Germline V CDR1 and CDR2: SGHKS, YYEKEE (reference sequence). The CDR3 length is 16 residues. CDR3 bases: TGTGCCAGCAGCTCCAGGGGAGCTAGGCACGATGAAAAACTGTTTTTT. Residues: CASSSRGARHDEKLFF.

This rearrangement joins TRBV2 to TRBJ1-2; tentatively, D is TRBD1 (6 bases). V was shortened by 6 bases and J by 0 bases, with 14 bases between the two germline ends. The germline gives CDR1 SNHLY, CDR2 FYNNEI. The CDR3 is 15 residues long. In DNA, the CDR3 is TGTGCCAGCAGGACTGGACAGATTCCTAACTATGGCTACACCTTC. Translating gives CASRTGQIPNYGYTF.

V is TRBV10-3 and J is TRBJ2-2, with 13 nucleotides matching TRBD2. The CDR3 has 15 amino acids. CDR1 ENHRY and CDR2 SYGVKD come from the germline V gene. After removal of 6 bases from V and 3 bases from J, the junction contained 1 base not matched to a gene. This CDR3 reads CAIRGLAGDTGELFF. In DNA form, the CDR3 reads TGTGCCATCAGAGGACTAGCGGGGGACACCGGGGAGCTGTTTTTT.

This chain uses TRBV18 with TRBJ1-4; 11 bases align to TRBD1. Germline CDR1 is KGHSH and CDR2 is LQKENI. V gave up 3 bases and J gave up 3 bases; unmatched junction bases: 0. The length of the CDR3 is 15 residues. CDR3 sequence (DNA): TGTGCCAGCTCACCGGGACAGGGGGCTAATGAAAAACTGTTTTTT. Its protein product is CASSPGQGANEKLFF.

V is TRBV6-5 and J is TRBJ1-1; D gene uncertain. The CDR3 length is 14 residues. In germline, CDR1 is MNHEY, CDR2 SVGAGI. With 6 bases removed from V and 0 bases from J, the gap between germline ends came to 11 bases. The CDR3 here is CASRSGGMNTEAFF. For the CDR3, the DNA is TGTGCCAGCAGGTCCGGAGGAATGAACACTGAAGCTTTCTTT.

This clone was found once. The V and J genes are TRBV2 and TRBJ1-5; TRBD1 might be the D (6 bases). Germline V gives CDR1 SNHLY, CDR2 FYNNEI. This CDR3 is built from 14 residues. Trimming pared 3 bases from V and 6 bases from J, leaving 12 bases between. The CDR3 nucleotides are TGTGCCAGCAGTGACAGGGGTGAGGGTCAGCCCCAGCATTTT. Translated: CASSDRGEGQPQHF.

This rearrangement joins TRBV7-8 to TRBJ1-5, with D perhaps matching TRBD1 (5 bases). The CDR3 has 15 amino acids. V was pared by 0 bases and J by 1 base, with 7 bases between. CDR1 and CDR2 from the germline V gene are SGHVS and FQNEAQ. The CDR3 is CASSLARGSNQPQHF. DNA of the CDR3: TGTGCCAGCAGCTTAGCACGGGGGAGCAATCAGCCCCAGCATTTT.

The J gene is TRBJ1-4, the V gene TRBV5-5; D is unclear. In germline, CDR1 is SGHKS, CDR2 YYEKEE (reference sequence). V lost 2 bases to trimming and J lost 7 bases, with 12 bases between them. The CDR3 runs 14 residues. CDR3 region: CASSFGDLGEKLFF. The DNA of the CDR3 is TGTGCCAGCAGCTTCGGAGATCTCGGTGAAAAACTGTTTTTT.

The DNA for the CDR3 is TGTGCCAGCAGCCTACGGACTAGCGGGGGGGGCCTCTTGTCCGAGCAGTACTTC. Translated: CASSLRTSGGGLLSEQYF. The V gene is TRBV7-2, the J gene TRBJ2-7, with TRBD2 matching over 15 bases. Germline V gene sequence: CDR1 SGHTA, CDR2 FQGNSA. The CDR3 covers 18 residues. V shed 5 bases and J 6 bases; nucleotides not matched to a gene: 14.

J is TRBJ1-2 and V is TRBV5-1; 8 bases align to TRBD1. CDR1 SGHRS and CDR2 YFSETQ come from the germline V gene. Trimming removed 3 bases from V and 6 bases from J; junction bases left unmatched: 1. This CDR3 spans 12 amino acids. CDR3 nucleotide sequence: TGCGCCAGCAGCTGGACAGGGAATGGCTACACCTTC. This encodes CASSWTGNGYTF.

The J gene is TRBJ2-3, the V gene TRBV24-1; possible D gene TRBD1, 6 bases. The CDR3 has 13 residues. Trimming pared 5 bases from V and 2 bases from J, leaving 7 bases between. CDR1 and CDR2 (germline): KGHDR, SFDVKD. The CDR3 is CATSGDNTDTQYF. The CDR3 bases are TGTGCCACCAGTGGGGACAACACAGATACGCAGTATTTT.

The chain uses TRBV27 and TRBJ1-5; 7 bases are shared with TRBD1. The V segment lost 3 bases and the J segment 3 bases; nucleotides outside the gene matches: 5. The CDR3 spans 15 residues. Germline values: CDR1 MNHEY, CDR2 SMNVEV (reference sequence). This CDR3 reads CASSFSGTVNQPQHF. CDR3 DNA: TGTGCCAGCAGTTTCTCTGGGACAGTCAATCAGCCCCAGCATTTT.